The rows below give T cell receptor beta chains drawn from one sample of a study of T cell responses to AZD1222 COVID-19 vaccine. Some clones are missing from TCRdb's copy, which holds only in-frame ones; the method was immunoSEQ multiplex PCR. The table lists approximately 89,000 clones, 85% to 90% of them singletons. The sample consisted of peripheral blood, taken 28 days after the second AZD1222 dose. Receptor source: an adult who received the AZD1222 COVID-19 vaccine. Each CDR3 is given with its conserved first and last residue. D genes are given only for firm matches. Only part of the rows carry a size: once, few, many, or a class if the clone is expanded.

D gene	J gene	V gene	clone size	CDR3 DNA	CDR3 protein
.	TRBJ1-1	TRBV29-1	.	TGCAGCGTGGGGACAAGGGGTGAAGCTTTCTTT	CSVGTRGEAFF
TRBD2	TRBJ2-1	TRBV11-2	.	TGTGCCAGCAGCCTGAGCGGGGACCCTCTGAGGTTCTTC	CASSLSGDPLRFF
TRBD2	TRBJ2-1	TRBV3-1/TRBV3-2	.	TGTGCCAGCAGACAAGATCGGGGACTAGCGGGATCCTCAACCTACAATGAGCAGTTCTTC	CASRQDRGLAGSSTYNEQFF
TRBD1	TRBJ1-2	TRBV11-2	.	TGTGCCAGCAGCTCGGGGACAGGTCTCTATGGCTACACCTTC	CASSSGTGLYGYTF
.	TRBJ2-3	TRBV24-1	.	TGTGCCACCAGTGACGCTTCGGGAGATACGCAGTATTTT	CATSDASGDTQYF
.	TRBJ1-3	TRBV5-4	.	TGTGCCGGAGGGGGGGTCTCTGGAAACACCATATATTTT	CAGGGVSGNTIYF
.	TRBJ1-1	TRBV5-1	few	TGCGCCAGCAGCCCATCCGGGGCCAGGGACACTGAAGCTTTCTTT	CASSPSGARDTEAFF
.	TRBJ2-3	TRBV18	.	TGTGCCAGCTCACCGCGGCAACTTAACACAGATACGCAGTATTTT	CASSPRQLNTDTQYF
.	TRBJ2-3	TRBV20-1	few	TGCAGTGCTCGGAAGCTAGATACGCAGTATTTT	CSARKLDTQYF
.	TRBJ2-1	TRBV3-1/TRBV3-2	.	TGTGCCAGCATGGGTTGGGAGCAGTTCTTC	CASMGWEQFF
.	TRBJ1-2	TRBV5-1	.	TGCGCCAGCAGCTCTCCCTCCGTGGACACAACTAACTATGGCTACACCTTC	CASSSPSVDTTNYGYTF
.	TRBJ2-7	TRBV6-5	.	TGTGCCAGCAGACTCAGACAGTCCTACGAGCAGTACTTC	CASRLRQSYEQYF
TRBD1	TRBJ2-7	TRBV9	.	TGTGCCAGCAGCCCCGGACAGGGGAACTACGAGCAGTACTTC	CASSPGQGNYEQYF
.	TRBJ1-6	TRBV5-4	.	TGTGCCAGCAGCGTACTGACAGGAATGAATTCACCCCTCCACTTT	CASSVLTGMNSPLHF
.	TRBJ1-2	TRBV19	.	TGTGCCAGTAACGGCAGGGGAGAATATGGCTACACCTTC	CASNGRGEYGYTF
.	TRBJ2-1	TRBV7-8	.	TGTGCCAGCAGCTTAGGATGGGAGAATGAGCAGTTCTTC	CASSLGWENEQFF
.	TRBJ1-1	TRBV6-5	.	TGTGCCAACCGGGCCCTACACAACACTGAAGCTTTCTTT	CANRALHNTEAFF
.	TRBJ1-1	TRBV9	.	TGTGCCAGCAGCGACCCGGGCGCCTCTTACACTGAAGCTTTCTTT	CASSDPGASYTEAFF
TRBD1	TRBJ1-1	TRBV28	.	TGTGCCAGCAGTTTTAAAGGGACAGGGGTGAACACTGAAGCTTTCTTT	CASSFKGTGVNTEAFF
TRBD2	TRBJ2-1	TRBV10-3	.	TGTGCCATCAGTAAACTGACCGGGACTAGCGGGAGGGGTGAGCAGTTCTTC	CAISKLTGTSGRGEQFF
.	TRBJ2-3	TRBV7-3	.	TGTGCCAGCAGCTTAGGTCCGTCTAGAGATACGCAGTATTTT	CASSLGPSRDTQYF
.	TRBJ2-4	TRBV3-1/TRBV3-2	.	TGTGCCAGCAGCCCGGACTCGGCAGGGGCAAACATTCAGTACTTC	CASSPDSAGANIQYF
TRBD2	TRBJ2-5	TRBV10-1	.	TGCGCCAGCAGTGAGCCGACTAGCCGAGAGACCCAGTACTTC	CASSEPTSRETQYF
TRBD2	TRBJ2-1	TRBV5-1	.	TGCGCCAGCAGCTTGTCTACTAGCGGGAGAAATGAGCAGTTCTTC	CASSLSTSGRNEQFF
.	TRBJ1-4	TRBV7-2	.	TGTGCCAGCAGCTTAGGCGCGTCAATTGAACTGTTTTTT	CASSLGASIELFF
.	TRBJ1-2	TRBV5-4	.	TGTGCCAGCAGCTTGGAAGACTCCCGGGGCGATGGCTACACCTTC	CASSLEDSRGDGYTF
.	TRBJ1-2	TRBV11-3	once	TGTGCCAGCAGCTTAGCCAGCTCTAACTATGGCTACACCTTC	CASSLASSNYGYTF
TRBD1	TRBJ1-5	TRBV19	medium-sized	TGTGCCACCGCGGACAGGGCGGGTCAGCCCCAGCATTTT	CATADRAGQPQHF
.	TRBJ2-3	TRBV12-2	.	TGTGCAACGCCACCTCGGGCGGGGGCCGGCCCAGATACGCAGTATTTT	CATPPRAGAGPDTQYF
.	TRBJ2-7	TRBV18	.	TGTGCCAGCTCCTCCTTAGGATCCTCCTACGAGCAGTACTTC	CASSSLGSSYEQYF
.	TRBJ2-7	TRBV9	once	TGTGCCAGCAGCGTAGAGGGGGACGACGAGCAGTACTTC	CASSVEGDDEQYF
.	TRBJ1-1	TRBV5-4	.	TGTGCCAGCAGCCCGGGACTTTCCGCCAGACCATCGAACACTGAAGCTTTCTTT	CASSPGLSARPSNTEAFF
.	TRBJ1-3	TRBV5-1	.	TGCGCCAGCAGCCCTTGGGCGGGGGCTGGAAACACCATATATTTT	CASSPWAGAGNTIYF
.	TRBJ1-1	TRBV19	.	TGTGCCAGTAGTATCGCTACTGAAGCTTTCTTT	CASSIATEAFF
.	TRBJ2-7	TRBV10-3	.	TGTGCCATCAGTGAGTCGACTCGAAAACCCTACGAGCAGTACTTC	CAISESTRKPYEQYF
.	TRBJ1-2	TRBV7-9	.	TGTGCCAGCAGCTTAGGACAGGACTATGGCTACACCTTC	CASSLGQDYGYTF
.	TRBJ1-4	TRBV7-8	few	TGTGCCAGCAGCCCTTCGCGGACTAATGAAAAACTGTTTTTT	CASSPSRTNEKLFF